Each of the 16 T cell receptor beta chains below was sequenced from the same sample in a study of technical replicates of blood from four donors. TCRdb keeps only in-frame clones here, not all; method: immunoSEQ multiplex PCR. The sample lists roughly 14,000 clones; approximately 80% were seen once. What was sequenced was PBMCs. The receptor source for this set is a human donor in good health.

This clone was counted once. The V gene is TRBV5-1, the J gene TRBJ2-1; 11 nucleotides line up with TRBD1. J was trimmed by 10 bases and V by 4 bases; bases with no gene match: 13. CDR1 is SGHRS and CDR2 is YFSETQ in the germline V gene. This CDR3 spans 16 amino acids. The CDR3 DNA sequence: TGCGCCAGCAGCCCGACGAGAGGGACAGGGGGGATAGAGCAGTTCTTC. Amino acid sequence: CASSPTRGTGGIEQFF.

This clone was observed a single time. Mismatch with germline at one junction end may stem from a read error. This sample also contains other DNA sequences that code for the same CDR3. The CDR3 spells CASSEYEQIYEQYF. The CDR3 bases are TGTGCTAGCAGTGAATACGAACAGATTTACGAGCAGTACTTC. This chain connects TRBV6-1 to TRBJ2-7; D is ambiguous. Germline assignment: CDR1 MNHNS and CDR2 SASEGT. CDR3 length: 14 residues.

V usage is TRBV18 and J usage is TRBJ2-2, with TRBD2 matching 15 bases. Germline-derived CDR1 and CDR2 are KGHSH and LQKENI. V shed 0 bases, J shed 6 bases, and the junction held 5 bases outside the gene matches. The CDR3 runs to 18 residues. CDR3 region: CASSPPGLAGGRAGELFF. The CDR3 DNA reads as TGTGCCAGCTCACCACCGGGACTAGCGGGAGGTCGAGCCGGGGAGCTGTTTTTT.

The CDR3 nucleotides read TGTGCCAGCAGCCAAGACGGTAACAGGGGGATGTATGAAAAACTGTTTTTT. Residues: CASSQDGNRGMYEKLFF. V gene TRBV4-2 combines with J gene TRBJ1-4; 8 nucleotides agree with TRBD1. The germline CDR1 and CDR2 sequences are LGHNA and YNFKEQ. Trimming took 0 bases from V and 6 from J; bases not matched to a gene: 9. The CDR3 runs to 17 residues.

The V call is TRBV11-2, the J call TRBJ2-7; possibly TRBD1 for D (5 bases). Germline assignment: CDR1 SGHAT and CDR2 FQNNGV. The germline V and J ends were trimmed by 5 bases and 2 bases, with 10 bases remaining between them. The CDR3 loop spans 13 amino acids. DNA of the CDR3: TGTGCCAGCAGCATGGGCAGGGCCTACGAGCAGTACTTC. Amino acids: CASSMGRAYEQYF.

This chain uses TRBV27 with TRBJ1-2; 10 nucleotides line up with TRBD1. This CDR3 spans 17 amino acids. Germline V CDR1 and CDR2: MNHEY, SMNVEV (reference sequence). With 9 bases clipped from V and 6 bases from J, the junction kept 19 bases outside the gene matches. The CDR3 protein is CARRLRDRGRRRDGYTF. CDR3 coding DNA: TGTGCCAGACGTCTTAGGGACAGGGGCCGTCGTAGAGATGGCTACACCTTC.

J is TRBJ1-4 and V is TRBV6-1, with D hard to call. Deletions cut 7 bases from V and 7 bases from J, with 19 bases between. This CDR3 is 15 amino acids long. The V gene's germline CDR1 is MNHNS and CDR2 SASEGT. The CDR3 is CASTRNGVDGEKLFF. In nucleotides, the CDR3 is TGTGCCAGCACCCGAAACGGGGTAGACGGTGAAAAACTGTTTTTT.

V and J are TRBV19 and TRBJ1-2, with TRBD1 matching over 8 bases. The junction had 7 bases not matched to a gene; V was cut back by 0 bases and J by 4 bases. The CDR3 runs to 16 residues. Germline V gives CDR1 LNHDA, CDR2 SQIVND (reference sequence). The DNA for the CDR3 is TGTGCCAGTAGTATAGAGCCAGGGGGCTTAAGCTATGGCTACACCTTC. Its protein is CASSIEPGGLSYGYTF.

This clone has just a few counts. The chain carries TRBV25-1 and TRBJ2-3, with 9 bases aligning to TRBD2. The germline CDR1 and CDR2 sequences are MGHDK and SYGVNS. With V trimmed by 1 base and J by 0 bases, 8 bases remained unmatched. There are 18 residues in the CDR3. The chain's CDR3 is CASSEFVASGASTDTQYF. Here the CDR3 DNA reads TGTGCCAGCAGTGAATTCGTCGCTAGCGGGGCCAGCACAGATACGCAGTATTTT.

This clone was observed a single time. The V and J genes are TRBV5-5 and TRBJ1-2; no clear D gene. From germline, CDR1 is SGHKS and CDR2 YYEKEE (reference sequence). The V end lost 2 bases, the J end lost 4 bases, and 12 bases lay between the germline ends. The CDR3 loop spans 14 amino acids. As DNA, the CDR3 is TGTGCCAGCAGCTTTATCCATGATAGCTATGGCTACACCTTC. The encoded protein is CASSFIHDSYGYTF.

V usage is TRBV7-3 and J usage is TRBJ2-1, with 8 bases aligning to TRBD1. With 1 base clipped from V and 10 bases from J, the junction kept 3 bases outside the gene matches. The germline gives CDR1 SGHTA, CDR2 FQGTGA. The CDR3 spans 13 residues. The CDR3 nucleotides are TGTGCCAGCAGCTTAAATTCAGGGGGCGAGCAGTTCTTC. Its protein is CASSLNSGGEQFF.

This clone was observed once. This sequence joins TRBV7-3 and TRBJ2-3; 7 nucleotides align to TRBD1. Germline CDR1 is SGHTA and CDR2 is FQGTGA. This CDR3 has 16 amino acids. Trimming took 5 bases from V and 0 from J; bases not matched to a gene: 8. CDR3 amino acids: CASSGVGQASTDTQYF. The CDR3 DNA reads as TGTGCCAGCAGCGGAGTCGGACAGGCTAGCACAGATACGCAGTATTTT.

The chain carries TRBV28 and TRBJ2-7, with 8 bases lining up with TRBD1. The V gene's germline CDR1 is MDHEN and CDR2 SYDVKM. J was trimmed by 5 bases and V by 5 bases; bases with no gene match: 5. This CDR3 has 13 residues. This CDR3 reads CASSSGQGDEQYF. The CDR3 bases are TGTGCCAGCAGTAGCGGACAGGGAGACGAGCAGTACTTC.

This clone was picked up a small number of times. The chain employs TRBV6-4 and TRBJ2-1, with 9 positions matching TRBD2. Per germline, CDR1 MRHNA and CDR2 SNTAGT. J lost 6 bases, V lost 0 bases, and 6 bases had no gene match. The CDR3 covers 16 residues. CDR3 nucleotides: TGTGCCAGCAGTGACTCGATAGCGGGAGTCGTCAATGAGCAGTTCTTC. Its translation is CASSDSIAGVVNEQFF.

The chain couples TRBV2 to TRBJ2-3; 10 positions agree with TRBD1. Germline V gene sequence: CDR1 SNHLY, CDR2 FYNNEI. This CDR3 spans 15 amino acids. V was clipped by 5 bases and J by 1 base; unmatched bases: 3. CDR3 region: CASSRDRGRTDTQYF. CDR3 sequence (DNA): TGTGCCAGCAGTCGCGACAGGGGGCGCACAGATACGCAGTATTTT.

The chain carries TRBV2 and TRBJ1-1, with D possibly matching TRBD1 (5 bases). V shed 4 bases and J shed 3 bases, with 12 bases lying between them. CDR1 and CDR2 (germline): SNHLY, FYNNEI. The CDR3 spans 14 residues. The CDR3 loop reads CASSAQGTDTEAFF. As DNA, the CDR3 is TGTGCCAGCAGTGCGCAGGGTACGGACACTGAAGCTTTCTTT.